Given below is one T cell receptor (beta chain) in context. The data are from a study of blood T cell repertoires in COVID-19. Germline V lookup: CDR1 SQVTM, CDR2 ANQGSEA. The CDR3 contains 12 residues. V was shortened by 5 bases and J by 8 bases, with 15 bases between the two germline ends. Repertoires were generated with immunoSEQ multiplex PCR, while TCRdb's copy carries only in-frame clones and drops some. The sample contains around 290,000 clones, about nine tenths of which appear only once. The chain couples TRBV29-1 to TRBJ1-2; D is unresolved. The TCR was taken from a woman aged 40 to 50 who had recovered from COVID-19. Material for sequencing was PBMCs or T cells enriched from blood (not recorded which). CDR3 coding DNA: TGCAGCGTTCCAGTCCTGAGGAGCGGCTACACCTTC. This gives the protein CSVPVLRSGYTF.